The entry below gives a single T cell receptor (beta chain) sequence along with its context. Its antigen is unknown. Germline CDR1 and CDR2: MDHEN and SYDVKM. The V and J ends lost 1 base and 1 base, in that order; junction bases with no gene match: 6. This CDR3 has 16 amino acids. Sorted-subset replicate PCR reactions contained 150 to 200 ng DNA, corresponding to approximately 30,000 T cell genomes. The protocol was immunoSEQ multiplex PCR, while the TCRdb copy is restricted to in-frame clones and leaves out a portion. The repertoire holds approximately 2,000,000 clones, with about 94% as singletons. These data belong to a study of shared clonotypes between healthy human individuals. Cells designated naive CD8 were CD45RO-negative and were positively selected for CCR7, with terminally differentiated effector memory CD45RA+ cells excluded. Donors were healthy HIV-negative adults without recent acute infections or vaccinations.

The study, taken as a whole, reports: Approximately 5% was the fraction of naive CD4 clonotypes found shared across several donors.

The rearrangement links TRBV28 to TRBJ2-7; TRBD2 aligns across 8 bases. Specimen: naive CD8+ T cells from PBMCs. The clonotype originates from a man between 18 and 29 years old in good health. Some clones in this sample may be carry-over from other donors' samples. The CDR3 protein is CASSLLGGRISYEQYF. The CDR3 DNA is TGTGCCAGCAGTTTATTGGGCGGGAGGATATCCTACGAGCAGTACTTC. Variable domain in full (rest from reference TRBV28 and TRBJ2-7): DVKVTQSSRYLVKRTGEKVFLECVQDMDHENMFWYRQDPGLGLRLIYFSYDVKMKEKGDIPEGYSVSREKKERFSLILESASTNQTSMYLCASSLLGGRISYEQYFGPGTRLTVT.